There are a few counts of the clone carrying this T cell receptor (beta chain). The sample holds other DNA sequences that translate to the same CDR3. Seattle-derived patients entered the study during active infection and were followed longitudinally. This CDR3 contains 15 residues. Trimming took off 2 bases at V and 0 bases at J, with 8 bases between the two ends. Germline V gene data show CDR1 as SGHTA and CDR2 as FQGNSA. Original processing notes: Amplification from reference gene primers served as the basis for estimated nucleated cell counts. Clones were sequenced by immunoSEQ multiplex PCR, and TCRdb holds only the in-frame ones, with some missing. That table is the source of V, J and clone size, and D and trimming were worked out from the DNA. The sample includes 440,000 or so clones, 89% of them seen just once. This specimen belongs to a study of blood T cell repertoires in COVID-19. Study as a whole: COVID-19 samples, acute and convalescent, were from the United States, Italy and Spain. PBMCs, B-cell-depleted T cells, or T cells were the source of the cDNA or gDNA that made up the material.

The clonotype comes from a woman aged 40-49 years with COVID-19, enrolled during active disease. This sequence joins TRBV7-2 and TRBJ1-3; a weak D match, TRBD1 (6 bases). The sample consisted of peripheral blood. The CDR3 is CASSLRGNSGNTIYF. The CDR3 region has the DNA TGTGCCAGCAGCTTAAGGGGGAACTCTGGAAACACCATATATTTT.